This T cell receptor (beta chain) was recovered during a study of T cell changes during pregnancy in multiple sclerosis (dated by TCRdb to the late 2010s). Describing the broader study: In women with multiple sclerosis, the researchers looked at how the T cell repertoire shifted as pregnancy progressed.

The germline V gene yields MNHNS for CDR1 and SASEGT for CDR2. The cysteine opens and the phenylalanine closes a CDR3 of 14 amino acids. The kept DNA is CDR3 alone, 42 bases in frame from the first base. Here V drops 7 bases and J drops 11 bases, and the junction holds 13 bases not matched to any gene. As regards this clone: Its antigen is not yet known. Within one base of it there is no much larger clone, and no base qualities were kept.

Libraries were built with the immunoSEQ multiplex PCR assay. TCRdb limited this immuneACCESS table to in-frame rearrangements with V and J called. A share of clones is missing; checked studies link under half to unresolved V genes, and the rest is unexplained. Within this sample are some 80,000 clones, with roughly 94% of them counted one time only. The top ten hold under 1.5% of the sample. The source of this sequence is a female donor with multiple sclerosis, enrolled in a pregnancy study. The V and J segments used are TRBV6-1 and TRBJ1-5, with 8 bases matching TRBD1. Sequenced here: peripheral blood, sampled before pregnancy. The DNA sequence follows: TGTGCCAGCACCCGCCAGGGGGCCCAAGTGGCCCAGCATTTT. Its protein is CASTRQGAQVAQHF.